A selection of T cell receptor beta chains follows, all from one sample in a study of CD8 T cells in Susac syndrome. A single record per CDR3 protein comes from TCRdb applying MiXCR to the immunoSEQ multiplex PCR reads. The sample comprises fewer than 150,000 distinct CDR3 sequences, around 96% of which are singletons, and over 0.1% rests with the top ten. Sequencing was carried out using CD4+ T cells from PBMCs. Every receptor here comes from a human donor in good health. CDR3s include the opening cysteine and the closing phenylalanine or tryptophan. Each record gives: J gene, D gene, clone size, V gene, CDR3 protein, CDR3 DNA. The D gene is left open where the match is weak. Part of the rows lack a size; the others show once, few, many or a class for expanded clones.

J: TRBJ1-1; D: NA; size: once; V: TRBV15; CDR3: CATARDVEYEAFF; DNA: TGTGCCACCGCCCGGGACGTGGAATATGAAGCTTTCTTT
J: TRBJ2-7; D: TRBD2; size: NA; V: TRBV20-1; CDR3: CSARTSGMPYEQYF; DNA: TGCAGTGCTAGAACTAGCGGGATGCCATACGAGCAGTACTTC
J: TRBJ2-1; D: TRBD2; size: NA; V: TRBV28; CDR3: CASSPPGLVGEQFF; DNA: TGTGCCAGCAGTCCACCGGGACTAGTTGGTGAGCAGTTCTTC
J: TRBJ1-1; D: NA; size: NA; V: TRBV20-1; CDR3: CSAPPQRRMNTEAFF; DNA: TGCAGTGCTCCACCCCAGCGGAGGATGAACACTGAAGCTTTCTTT
J: TRBJ2-7; D: TRBD2; size: NA; V: TRBV7-2; CDR3: CASSSLAGVTYEQYF; DNA: TGTGCCAGCAGCTCCCTAGCGGGAGTAACCTACGAGCAGTACTTC
J: TRBJ1-1; D: NA; size: NA; V: TRBV10-3; CDR3: CAISGGGVDEAFF; DNA: TGTGCCATCAGTGGGGGGGGAGTGGATGAAGCTTTCTTT
J: TRBJ2-7; D: TRBD1; size: NA; V: TRBV2; CDR3: CASDGQGGISYEQYF; DNA: TGTGCCAGCGATGGACAGGGAGGTATATCCTACGAGCAGTACTTC
J: TRBJ2-5; D: TRBD2; size: NA; V: TRBV6-6; CDR3: CASIPQGGLAETQYF; DNA: TGTGCCAGCATCCCCCAAGGGGGACTAGCAGAGACCCAGTACTTC
J: TRBJ2-7; D: NA; size: once; V: TRBV19; CDR3: CASSSGVEQYF; DNA: TGTGCCAGTAGTTCTGGGGTCGAGCAGTACTTC
J: TRBJ2-3; D: TRBD2; size: NA; V: TRBV7-6; CDR3: CASSPTSGTSTDTQYF; DNA: TGTGCCAGCAGCCCCACTAGCGGGACAAGCACAGATACGCAGTATTTT
J: TRBJ1-5; D: TRBD1; size: NA; V: TRBV3-1; CDR3: CASSQSRGPDNQPQHF; DNA: TGTGCCAGCAGCCAGTCAAGGGGGCCCGATAATCAGCCCCAGCATTTT
J: TRBJ1-5; D: NA; size: NA; V: TRBV20-1; CDR3: CSARKGVNQPQHF; DNA: TGCAGTGCTAGAAAAGGGGTCAATCAGCCCCAGCATTTT
J: TRBJ2-4; D: NA; size: NA; V: TRBV2; CDR3: CASSEISIQYF; DNA: TGTGCCAGCAGTGAAATAAGCATTCAGTACTTC
J: TRBJ2-5; D: NA; size: NA; V: TRBV28; CDR3: CASTGIRTQYF; DNA: TGTGCCAGCACCGGGATAAGGACCCAGTACTTC
J: TRBJ1-4; D: NA; size: NA; V: TRBV7-9; CDR3: CASSLRTASNEKLFF; DNA: TGTGCCAGCAGCCTTCGGACAGCCAGTAATGAAAAACTGTTTTTT
J: TRBJ2-2; D: NA; size: NA; V: TRBV5-4; CDR3: CASSLDLGNTGELFF; DNA: TGTGCCAGCAGCTTGGACCTTGGGAACACCGGGGAGCTGTTTTTT
J: TRBJ2-7; D: NA; size: NA; V: TRBV27; CDR3: CASSPDPSGFYEQYF; DNA: TGTGCCAGCAGTCCCGACCCCAGTGGATTCTACGAGCAGTACTTC
J: TRBJ2-7; D: TRBD2; size: NA; V: TRBV28; CDR3: CASSAGDDYEQYF; DNA: TGTGCCAGCAGCGCGGGAGACGACTACGAGCAGTACTTC
J: TRBJ2-7; D: NA; size: NA; V: TRBV5-1; CDR3: CASSLSPTSGEQYF; DNA: TGCGCCAGCAGCTTGTCGCCAACGAGTGGGGAGCAGTACTTC
J: TRBJ1-1; D: NA; size: NA; V: TRBV2; CDR3: CASSDLGGNTEAFF; DNA: TGTGCCAGCAGTGATTTGGGGGGGAACACTGAAGCTTTCTTT
J: TRBJ2-2; D: NA; size: once; V: TRBV19; CDR3: CASSIFPANTGELFF; DNA: TGTGCCAGTAGTATTTTCCCGGCGAACACCGGGGAGCTGTTTTTT
J: TRBJ2-3; D: TRBD2; size: NA; V: TRBV5-1; CDR3: CASRWAGETDTQYF; DNA: TGCGCCAGCAGATGGGCGGGAGAGACAGATACGCAGTATTTT
J: TRBJ2-7; D: TRBD2; size: NA; V: TRBV29-1; CDR3: CSVGLAGDEQYF; DNA: TGCAGCGTGGGACTAGCTGGGGACGAGCAGTACTTC
J: TRBJ1-1; D: NA; size: NA; V: TRBV27; CDR3: CASREIGERTEAFF; DNA: TGTGCCAGCAGGGAGATTGGAGAGAGAACTGAAGCTTTCTTT
J: TRBJ2-1; D: NA; size: NA; V: TRBV7-2; CDR3: CASSPQYLGGDEQFF; DNA: TGTGCCAGCAGCCCACAATATTTGGGGGGAGATGAGCAGTTCTTC
J: TRBJ2-7; D: NA; size: NA; V: TRBV5-4; CDR3: CASSFQGSSYEQYF; DNA: TGTGCCAGCAGCTTCCAGGGGAGCTCCTACGAGCAGTACTTC
J: TRBJ2-7; D: TRBD2; size: NA; V: TRBV7-8; CDR3: CASSSLGLADYEQYF; DNA: TGTGCCAGCAGCTCCCTGGGACTAGCAGACTACGAGCAGTACTTC
J: TRBJ2-2; D: NA; size: NA; V: TRBV2; CDR3: CASRTGTSTGELFF; DNA: TGTGCCAGCCGGACCGGGACTTCAACCGGGGAGCTGTTTTTT
J: TRBJ2-7; D: NA; size: NA; V: TRBV5-1; CDR3: CARGPYEQYF; DNA: TGCGCCAGAGGGCCCTACGAGCAGTACTTC
J: TRBJ2-6; D: TRBD1; size: NA; V: TRBV25-1; CDR3: CASTTGTGKHSEANVLTF; DNA: TGTGCCAGCACCACCGGGACAGGAAAACACTCTGAGGCCAACGTCCTGACTTTC
J: TRBJ2-4; D: NA; size: NA; V: TRBV7-6; CDR3: CASSLEAGVQNIQYF; DNA: TGTGCCAGCAGCTTAGAAGCAGGGGTGCAAAACATTCAGTACTTC
J: TRBJ2-7; D: TRBD1; size: NA; V: TRBV2; CDR3: CASREGQGPFYEQYF; DNA: TGTGCCAGCAGAGAGGGACAGGGCCCCTTCTACGAGCAGTACTTC
J: TRBJ2-5; D: NA; size: NA; V: TRBV19; CDR3: CASHGGNEETQYF; DNA: TGTGCCAGTCATGGCGGCAATGAAGAGACCCAGTACTTC
J: TRBJ2-2; D: NA; size: NA; V: TRBV12-3/TRBV12-4; CDR3: CASSFVGARGELFF; DNA: TGTGCCAGCAGTTTTGTGGGGGCGAGAGGGGAGCTGTTTTTT
J: TRBJ2-1; D: NA; size: NA; V: TRBV7-2; CDR3: CASSLALSGQFF; DNA: TGTGCCAGCAGCTTAGCCTTGTCAGGGCAGTTCTTC
J: TRBJ1-1; D: NA; size: NA; V: TRBV3-1; CDR3: CASIRSGGTEAFF; DNA: TGTGCCAGCATAAGATCGGGGGGCACTGAAGCTTTCTTT
J: TRBJ1-1; D: NA; size: NA; V: TRBV18; CDR3: CASSLVMGAMNTEAFF; DNA: TGTGCCAGCTCACTAGTTATGGGCGCCATGAACACTGAAGCTTTCTTT
J: TRBJ2-6; D: TRBD1; size: once; V: TRBV6-1; CDR3: CATRLTGASSGANVLTF; DNA: TGTGCCACCAGATTGACAGGGGCTAGCTCTGGGGCCAACGTCCTGACTTTC
J: TRBJ2-1; D: TRBD2; size: NA; V: TRBV12-3/TRBV12-4; CDR3: CASSLDPKRENEQFF; DNA: TGTGCCAGCAGTTTAGATCCGAAGCGGGAGAATGAGCAGTTCTTC